Below, 14 T cell receptor beta chains from the same sample are listed, as sequenced in a study of blood T cell repertoires in COVID-19. Generated by immunoSEQ multiplex PCR, the TCRdb table keeps only in-frame clones and is missing some. The sample lists about 120,000 clones, approximately 86% occurring once. The sequenced material came from peripheral blood. These receptors originate from a woman aged 45 to 65 with active or convalescent COVID-19.

The chain uses TRBV27 and TRBJ2-1; tentative D call: TRBD2 (5 bases). V was clipped by 0 bases and J by 14 bases, with 14 bases between them. The CDR3 has 13 residues. CDR1 and CDR2 from the germline V gene are MNHEY and SMNVEV (reference sequence). The CDR3 loop reads CASSLSASNKKFF. The CDR3 nucleotides read TGTGCCAGCAGTTTATCTGCTAGCAATAAAAAGTTCTTC.

The chain recombines TRBV6-5 with TRBJ1-5; 7 bases are shared with TRBD1. Germline CDR1 MNHEY, CDR2 SVGAGI. The CDR3 runs to 15 residues. V dropped 6 bases and J dropped 1; count of bases not matched to a gene: 6. CDR3 protein: CASRDDRVSNQPQHF. In nucleotides, the CDR3 is TGTGCCAGCAGAGATGACAGGGTAAGCAATCAGCCCCAGCATTTT.

The chain links TRBV28 to TRBJ2-4; D is possibly TRBD1 (5 bases). This CDR3 has 13 residues. Germline assignment: CDR1 MDHEN and CDR2 SYDVKM. V lost 5 bases to trimming and J lost 5 bases, with 10 bases between them. The CDR3 DNA sequence: TGTGCCAGCAGTCAGGGAACAGAAAACATTCAGTACTTC. Its protein product is CASSQGTENIQYF.

The genes are TRBV3-1 (or the pseudogene TRBV3-2) and TRBJ2-1; TRBD2 is a possible D gene (6 bases). Looked up from germline, CDR1 is LGHDT and CDR2 is YNNKEL (reference sequence). The V gene lost 6 bases and the J gene lost 4 bases, with 16 bases spanning the gap. This CDR3 has 15 amino acids. The CDR3 DNA reads as TGTGCCAGCAGAACGGCCGGGACTCCGTACAATGAGCAGTTCTTC. This encodes CASRTAGTPYNEQFF.

CDR3 nucleotide sequence: TGTGCCAGCTCACCACGGGGGGCAACTAATGAAAAACTGTTTTTT. The encoded protein is CASSPRGATNEKLFF. This chain connects TRBV18 to TRBJ1-4; the D gene is possibly TRBD1 (5 bases). This CDR3 has 15 residues. Germline loops: CDR1 KGHSH, CDR2 LQKENI. V shed 1 base and J shed 0 bases, with 6 bases lying between them. The full variable domain, its missing parts supplied by reference TRBV18 and TRBJ1-4, is NAGVMQNPRHLVRRRGQEARLRCSPMKGHSHVYWYRQLPEEGLKFMVYLQKENIIDESGMPKERFSAEFPKEGPSILRIQQVVRGDSAAYFCASSPRGATNEKLFFGSGTQLSVL.

This clone was seen a single time. This sequence joins TRBV14 and TRBJ2-7; D not resolved. The germline gives CDR1 SGHDN, CDR2 FVKESK. The CDR3 extends over 13 amino acids. Trimming took off 1 base at V and 10 bases at J, with 14 bases between the two ends. This CDR3 is CASSQGPLPPQYF. The DNA of the CDR3 is TGTGCCAGCAGCCAAGGCCCGCTACCTCCCCAGTACTTC.

The chain couples TRBV28 to TRBJ1-2; 7 nucleotides agree with TRBD1. V lost 7 bases to trimming and J lost 6 bases; unmatched junction nucleotides: 2. CDR1 and CDR2 from the germline V gene are MDHEN and SYDVKM. CDR3 size: 11 residues. CDR3 loop: CASNRGHGYTF. CDR3 nucleotides: TGTGCCAGCAATAGGGGGCATGGCTACACCTTC.

This rearrangement joins TRBV15 to TRBJ1-2, with TRBD1 as a possible D gene (6 bases). The V gene's germline CDR1 is LNHNV and CDR2 YYDKDF (reference sequence). This CDR3 spans 19 amino acids. V lost 2 bases and J lost 4, with 26 bases in between. The CDR3 bases are TGTGCCACCAGCAGACACCCCGTAATTCCGGGACATTCCGTCTATGGCTACACCTTC. Translating it yields CATSRHPVIPGHSVYGYTF. Together with reference TRBV15 and TRBJ1-2, the CDR3 gives the full variable domain: DAMVIQNPRYQVTQFGKPVTLSCSQTLNHNVMYWYQQKSSQAPKLLFHYYDKDFNNEADTPDNFQSRRPNTSFCFLDIRSPGLGDTAMYLCATSRHPVIPGHSVYGYTFGSGTRLTVV.

CDR3 nucleotides: TGTGCCAGCAGCTTGGAGGGGTTTCGGGGAAGCGGGAGGAGGGAAGAGACCCAGTACTTC. Translated: CASSLEGFRGSGRREETQYF. The chain recombines TRBV5-4 with TRBJ2-5, with TRBD2 matching 9 bases. The CDR3 has 20 amino acids. V dropped 0 bases and J dropped 3; count of bases not matched to a gene: 18. Germline V gene sequence: CDR1 SGHNT, CDR2 YYREEE (reference sequence).

The chain has TRBV18 and TRBJ1-1; D is possibly TRBD1 (5 bases). Germline V gives CDR1 KGHSH, CDR2 LQKENI. V gave up 3 bases and J gave up 1 base, with 9 bases separating them. This CDR3 has 14 amino acids. The DNA for the CDR3 is TGTGCCAGCTCACCGGGGCAGCAGAACACTGAAGCTTTCTTT. Its translation is CASSPGQQNTEAFF.

This chain connects TRBV23-1 to TRBJ2-5, with TRBD1 matching 8 bases. TRBV23-1 falls under the ORF class, with uncertain function. The CDR3 spans 16 residues. With 4 bases clipped from V and 5 bases from J, the junction kept 12 bases outside the gene matches. The CDR3 DNA reads TGCGCCAGCAGTCTATTCAGGGGGCGAACAGAGGAGACCCAGTACTTC. As protein: CASSLFRGRTEETQYF.

The chain employs TRBV11-2 and TRBJ2-3; TRBD1 might be the D (6 bases). Trimming shortened V by 2 bases and J by 1 base, and 16 bases separated the two germline ends. Per germline, CDR1 SGHAT and CDR2 FQNNGV. This CDR3 region has 17 residues. This CDR3 is CASSLNGAGAGTDTQYF. The DNA of the CDR3 is TGTGCCAGCAGCTTAAACGGGGCAGGGGCTGGCACAGATACGCAGTATTTT.

The chain recombines TRBV5-1 with TRBJ1-6; TRBD1 agrees at 7 bases. The CDR3 length is 15 residues. Trimming removed 4 bases from V and 5 bases from J; junction bases left unmatched: 6. Germline V gene data show CDR1 as SGHRS and CDR2 as YFSETQ. The CDR3: CASSLGQANNSPLHF. The CDR3 bases are TGCGCCAGCAGCCTAGGACAGGCCAATAATTCACCCCTCCACTTT.

The chain recombines TRBV5-4 with TRBJ2-7; 7 bases fit TRBD2. This CDR3 spans 15 amino acids. Germline values: CDR1 SGHNT, CDR2 YYREEE (reference sequence). With V trimmed by 0 bases and J by 0 bases, 3 bases remained unmatched. The CDR3 nucleotides read TGTGCCAGCAGCTTGGGCGGGAGCGCCTCCTACGAGCAGTACTTC. Amino acids: CASSLGGSASYEQYF.